Shown below are 30 T cell receptor beta chains from a single sample sequenced in a study of T cells in Graves' hyperthyroidism and ophthalmopathy. Amplified TCR beta CDR3 regions came from RNA transcripts. TCR CDR3 regions were first amplified by RT-PCR with HTBI primers. TCRdb called the multiplex PCR reads again in MiXCR, with one record for every CDR3 protein. The repertoire consists of around 440,000 distinct CDR3 sequences, with 15% to 17% occurring once and the leading ten covering approximately 7.5%. Material for sequencing was blood. The receptors originated from a woman aged 18-29 years with Graves' hyperthyroidism.

The chain combines TRBV30 with TRBJ2-5, with a tentative D call TRBD1 (5 bases). The CDR3 loop spans 12 amino acids. V was clipped by 8 bases and J by 5 bases, with 15 bases between them. CDR1 is GTSNPN and CDR2 is SVGIG in the germline V gene (reference sequence). The CDR3 sequence: CASSFGAETQYF. The DNA for the CDR3 is TGTGCCAGCAGCTTTGGGGCCGAGACCCAGTACTTC.

CDR3 protein: CASRPPGAMNTGELFF. The CDR3 nucleotides read TGTGCCAGCAGGCCTCCCGGCGCCATGAACACCGGGGAGCTGTTTTTT. The chain employs TRBV6-1 and TRBJ2-2; D not certain. The V gene's germline CDR1 is MNHNS and CDR2 SASEGT. This CDR3 spans 16 amino acids. V was clipped by 6 bases and J by 1 base, with 15 bases between them.

This clonotype came up many times. The chain recombines TRBV11-2 with TRBJ2-5, with 8 bases aligning to TRBD2. V shed 5 bases, J shed 1 base, and the junction held 3 bases outside the gene matches. The CDR3 runs to 14 residues. Per germline, CDR1 SGHAT and CDR2 FQNNGV. CDR3 residues: CASSPRGAQETQYF. Written as DNA, the CDR3 is TGTGCCAGCAGCCCGCGGGGGGCCCAAGAGACCCAGTACTTC.

This clonotype has a count of ten or more. The chain is built from TRBV4-1 and TRBJ1-2; possibly TRBD1 for D (6 bases). The CDR3 has 15 amino acids. V gave up 3 bases and J gave up 4 bases, with 15 bases separating them. Germline CDR1 MGHRA, CDR2 YSYEKL. The CDR3 loop reads CASSHAFWGAYGYTF. The DNA of the CDR3 is TGCGCCAGCAGCCATGCCTTTTGGGGGGCCTATGGCTACACCTTC.

This clonotype was detected only a few times. The genes are TRBV5-1 and TRBJ2-1, with D maybe TRBD2 (6 bases). The DNA matches TRBJ2-7 better at its end, which makes the J call doubtful. Germline lookup yields CDR1 SGHRS and CDR2 YFSETQ. This CDR3 has 20 residues. The CDR3 DNA follows: TGCGCCAGCAGCTCTGGCCTTATACCCGGACTACCGCCTACCTACAATGAGCAGTACTTC. Amino acids: CASSSGLIPGLPPTYNEQYF.

This clonotype showed up many times. This chain connects TRBV20-1 to TRBJ1-2; no reliable D call. The germline V gene has CDR1 DFQATT and CDR2 SNEGSKA (reference sequence). Trimming stripped 3 bases from V and 1 base from J, with 9 bases between. CDR3 length equals 13 residues. This CDR3 is CSARTDGNYGYTF. For the CDR3, the DNA is TGCAGTGCTAGGACGGACGGTAACTATGGCTACACCTTC.

In its sample, this clonotype was seen many times. This chain connects TRBV4-2 to TRBJ2-1; 9 bases are shared with TRBD2. Trimming removed 0 bases from V and 4 bases from J; junction bases left unmatched: 7. Germline V gene sequence: CDR1 LGHNA, CDR2 YNFKEQ. The CDR3 spans 17 residues. This CDR3 reads CASSQDSVAGAYNEQFF. The CDR3 DNA follows: TGTGCCAGCAGCCAAGACTCCGTAGCGGGAGCTTACAATGAGCAGTTCTTC.

This clonotype was observed at least ten times. The chain links TRBV15 to TRBJ2-5; possibly TRBD2 for D (5 bases). V lost 1 base, J lost 4 bases, and 16 bases lay in between. The CDR3 loop spans 16 amino acids. Germline V lookup: CDR1 LNHNV, CDR2 YYDKDF (reference sequence). The CDR3 region is CATSRARARVGETQYF. The CDR3 DNA follows: TGTGCCACCAGCAGAGCGAGGGCTCGTGTCGGAGAGACCCAGTACTTC.

Ten or more counts support this clonotype. This sequence joins TRBV6-5 and TRBJ2-1; 7 bases are shared with TRBD2. CDR3 length: 16 residues. V shed 5 bases and J 1 base; nucleotides not matched to a gene: 8. Looked up from germline, CDR1 is MNHEY and CDR2 is SVGAGI. DNA of the CDR3: TGTGCCAGCAGTCGTGGGAGGGAGAGATCCTACAATGAGCAGTTCTTC. It yields the protein CASSRGRERSYNEQFF.

This clonotype was seen many times. The chain joins TRBV6-1 to TRBJ2-7; 8 bases line up with TRBD1. Germline trimming cut 7 bases from V and 2 bases from J; bases unmatched to any gene: 7. The length of the CDR3 is 14 residues. In germline, CDR1 is MNHNS, CDR2 SASEGT. The CDR3, as DNA: TGTGCCAGCACCAGGACAGGGACACCCTACGAGCAGTACTTC. Its protein is CASTRTGTPYEQYF.

This clonotype has ten or more counts. The V and J genes are TRBV10-3 and TRBJ2-5; tentatively, D is TRBD2 (6 bases). CDR3 size: 14 residues. CDR1 and CDR2 from the germline V gene are ENHRY and SYGVKD. Trimming shortened V by 2 bases and J by 3 bases, and 10 bases separated the two germline ends. DNA for the CDR3: TGTGCCATCAGTGAGACTGGAGGGGAAGAGACCCAGTACTTC. As protein: CAISETGGEETQYF.

This clonotype was recorded many times. V usage is TRBV29-1 and J usage is TRBJ1-2; the D gene is possibly TRBD1 (5 bases). The germline V gene has CDR1 SQVTM and CDR2 ANQGSEA. Trimming pared 3 bases from V and 4 bases from J, leaving 9 bases between. CDR3 length: 12 amino acids. The DNA of the CDR3 is TGCAGCGTTGATCCCAGGGCCTATGGCTACACCTTC. Its protein is CSVDPRAYGYTF.

In its sample, this clonotype was seen many times. This CDR3 is CASSRTQEMNEKLFF. The CDR3 DNA reads as TGTGCCAGCAGCCGAACACAGGAGATGAATGAAAAACTGTTTTTT. J is TRBJ1-4 and V is TRBV7-9; perhaps TRBD1 as D (5 bases). Trimming pared 5 bases from V and 5 bases from J, leaving 15 bases between. CDR3 length: 15 residues. The germline V gene encodes CDR1 SEHNR and CDR2 FQNEAQ (reference sequence).

This clonotype was counted a few times. This sequence joins TRBV30 and TRBJ2-3; 9 bases match TRBD2. The length of the CDR3 is 12 residues. Germline V CDR1 and CDR2: GTSNPN, SVGIG (reference sequence). V was pared by 2 bases and J by 12 bases, with 6 bases of the junction left unmatched. CDR3 residues: CAWSPAGLAQYF. CDR3 sequence (DNA): TGTGCCTGGAGTCCCGCGGGACTAGCCCAGTATTTT.

This clonotype was seen repeatedly, ten times or more. The chain is built from TRBV20-1 and TRBJ2-1; 7 bases agree with TRBD2. The CDR3 sequence is 18 residues long. With 0 bases clipped from V and 4 bases from J, the junction kept 15 bases outside the gene matches. Germline loops: CDR1 DFQATT, CDR2 SNEGSKA (reference sequence). The CDR3 sequence: CSARDDRGRAGAYNEQFF. The CDR3, as DNA: TGCAGTGCTAGAGATGACCGGGGGAGGGCCGGGGCTTACAATGAGCAGTTCTTC.

This clonotype came up many times. The rearrangement uses TRBV11-2 and TRBJ2-3; tentatively, D is TRBD2 (7 bases). CDR1 SGHAT and CDR2 FQNNGV come from the germline V gene. The CDR3 extends over 15 amino acids. Trimming removed 1 base from V and 8 bases from J, with 16 bases in between. In DNA, the CDR3 is TGTGCCAGCAGCTTAGGGGGGGCGGGAGAGGGTACGCAGTATTTT. Protein product: CASSLGGAGEGTQYF.

In the case of this clonotype: The CDR3 does not close with the conserved phenylalanine or tryptophan, likely indicating a read error. The V call is TRBV6-2 or TRBV6-3, the J call TRBJ2-6, with D maybe TRBD1 (6 bases). Germline V gene lookup returns CDR1 MNHEY and CDR2 SVGEGT. Deletions cut 7 bases from V and 2 bases from J, with 12 bases between. The CDR3 is 15 residues long. The CDR3 spells CASNTAGAGANVLTL. CDR3 DNA: TGTGCCAGCAATACGGCAGGGGCTGGGGCCAACGTCCTGACTCTC.

This clonotype was observed at least ten times. This sequence joins TRBV6-1 and TRBJ1-6; D may be TRBD1 (6 bases). CDR1 MNHNS and CDR2 SASEGT come from the germline V gene. The CDR3 consists of 15 residues. V was pared by 5 bases and J by 7 bases, with 15 bases between. CDR3 protein: CASSPGGQGNSPLHF. The CDR3, as DNA: TGTGCCAGCAGTCCGGGCGGGCAGGGGAATTCACCCCTCCACTTT.

This clonotype was counted ten times or more. The chain couples TRBV12-3 or TRBV12-4 to TRBJ1-5, with a tentative D call TRBD1 (6 bases). Trimming shortened V by 1 base and J by 6 bases, and 10 bases separated the two germline ends. CDR3 size: 14 residues. This chain's CDR3 is CASSLGQVGQPQHF. As DNA, the CDR3 is TGTGCCAGCAGTTTAGGACAGGTTGGTCAGCCCCAGCATTTT.

This clonotype was counted at least ten times. The chain links TRBV5-6 to TRBJ1-2, with TRBD1 matching over 8 bases. This CDR3 is 17 amino acids long. Germline lookup yields CDR1 SGHDT and CDR2 YYEEEE. Unmatched junction bases numbered 14, after V lost 3 bases and J lost 4 bases. The CDR3 DNA follows: TGTGCCAGCAGCTACCCCCCGCCGACAGGGGCGCGCTATGGCTACACCTTC. Its protein is CASSYPPPTGARYGYTF.

This clonotype was detected many times. The chain couples TRBV6-1 to TRBJ2-3; TRBD2 matches at 12 bases. In germline, CDR1 is MNHNS, CDR2 SASEGT. The length of the CDR3 is 13 residues. After removal of 8 bases from V and 6 bases from J, the junction contained 3 bases not matched to a gene. The chain's CDR3 is CASALAGGDTQYF. As DNA, the CDR3 is TGTGCCAGCGCCCTAGCGGGGGGGGATACGCAGTATTTT.

The chain is built from TRBV6-1 and TRBJ2-7, with 9 bases identical to TRBD1. With 8 bases clipped from V and 5 bases from J, the junction kept 13 bases outside the gene matches. This CDR3 is 15 amino acids long. Germline loops: CDR1 MNHNS, CDR2 SASEGT. As DNA, the CDR3 is TGTGCCAGCGGTAACCGGGACAGGGCATGGGACGAGCAGTACTTC. Translation gives CASGNRDRAWDEQYF.

This clonotype came up many times. This chain links TRBV3-1 with TRBJ2-5, with D uncertain. CDR3 size: 15 residues. V gave up 0 bases and J gave up 5 bases, with 13 bases separating them. CDR1 and CDR2 (germline): LGHDT, YNNKEL (reference sequence). CDR3 residues: CASSQEIDPEETQYF. Written as DNA, the CDR3 is TGTGCCAGCAGCCAAGAGATAGATCCTGAGGAGACCCAGTACTTC.

Worth noting for this clonotype: A read error is possible here, since a much larger clone lies one base away. Given the absence of the conserved phenylalanine or tryptophan at the CDR3 end, a read error is likely. J is TRBJ2-7 and V is TRBV7-8; D is unresolved. CDR3 length equals 15 residues. Trimming shortened V by 5 bases and J by 4 bases, and 18 bases separated the two germline ends. CDR1 SGHVS and CDR2 FQNEAQ come from the germline V gene. CDR3 in DNA: TGTGCCAGCAGCCCGTCCGCGGAGTCCCTTTACGAGCAGTACCTC. It translates to CASSPSAESLYEQYL.

The genes are TRBV7-9 and TRBJ1-3, with TRBD1 identical over 7 bases. Germline trimming cut 5 bases from V and 8 bases from J; bases unmatched to any gene: 9. CDR3 length: 14 amino acids. Per the germline V gene, CDR1 is SEHNR and CDR2 is FQNEAQ (reference sequence). The CDR3 sequence is CASSRDREGDTIYF. The CDR3 coding sequence is TGTGCCAGCAGCCGCGACAGGGAGGGGGACACCATATATTTT.

This chain links TRBV3-1 with TRBJ2-3; TRBD2 matches 10 bases. The CDR3 is 18 residues long. V dropped 1 base and J dropped 2; count of bases not matched to a gene: 9. The germline V gene encodes CDR1 LGHDT and CDR2 YNNKEL (reference sequence). CDR3: CASSQGRLAGAFTDTQYF. The CDR3 DNA sequence: TGTGCCAGCAGCCAAGGGAGACTAGCGGGCGCCTTCACAGATACGCAGTATTTT.

This clonotype was picked up many times. The rearrangement uses TRBV24-1 and TRBJ2-7; 9 bases map to TRBD2. CDR3 length: 16 residues. Germline lookup yields CDR1 KGHDR and CDR2 SFDVKD. J was trimmed by 0 bases and V by 3 bases; bases with no gene match: 5. In nucleotides, the CDR3 is TGTGCCACCAGTGATCCATCTAGCGGGAACTCCTACGAGCAGTACTTC. Its translation is CATSDPSSGNSYEQYF.

The rearrangement links TRBV3-1 to TRBJ2-5; D is undetermined. CDR1 and CDR2 (germline): LGHDT, YNNKEL (reference sequence). V shed 1 base and J shed 6 bases, with 15 bases lying between them. CDR3 length: 15 amino acids. The CDR3 DNA is TGTGCCAGCAGCCAAGGGCAAGGCCGCCTTCAGACCCAGTACTTC. It yields the protein CASSQGQGRLQTQYF.

The J gene is TRBJ1-4, the V gene TRBV7-2; maybe TRBD1 (5 bases). The CDR3 sequence is 15 residues long. Germline-derived CDR1 and CDR2 are SGHTA and FQGNSA. V was clipped by 6 bases and J by 7 bases, with 18 bases between them. CDR3 bases: TGTGCCAGCAGGTTTAGGGACCACGCAGGTGAAAAACTGTTTTTT. Protein sequence: CASRFRDHAGEKLFF.

This clonotype was seen repeatedly, ten times or more. The chain is built from TRBV11-3 and TRBJ2-7; TRBD1 agrees at 8 bases. V dropped 5 bases and J dropped 3; count of bases not matched to a gene: 6. This CDR3 is built from 14 residues. Germline V gene sequence: CDR1 SGHNT, CDR2 YENEEA. The chain's CDR3 is CASSSRDRNYEQYF. The CDR3 region has the DNA TGTGCCAGCAGCAGTCGGGACAGGAACTACGAGCAGTACTTC.